The rows below give T cell receptor beta chains drawn from one sample of a study of blood T cell repertoires in COVID-19. The method was immunoSEQ multiplex PCR; TCRdb's version includes in-frame clones alone and lacks a portion of them. Found here are roughly 90,000 clones, approximately 80% of them singletons; the top ten hold about 2%. The sequencing sample was made of peripheral blood. The receptors come from a woman aged 70-85 years with acute or convalescent COVID-19. The CDR3 runs from the conserved cysteine through the conserved F or W. A D gene is named only where the DNA matches it firmly.

TRBV28,TRBJ1-2,.,CASSPQVTFYGYTF
TRBV5-4,TRBJ1-2,.,CASSSGVGSYYGYTF
TRBV19,TRBJ1-3,.,CASSISTDGNTIYF
TRBV24-1,TRBJ1-4,TRBD1,CATLTGGIGEKLFF
TRBV5-1,TRBJ2-1,TRBD2,CASSLGLAGIKYNEQFF
TRBV5-1,TRBJ1-1,.,CASSVTGVGTEAFF
TRBV2,TRBJ1-3,.,CASKKQDSGNTIYF
TRBV18,TRBJ1-1,.,CASSPKLRGTEAFF
TRBV6-1,TRBJ2-1,TRBD1,CASSERGQGANEQFF
TRBV6-2/TRBV6-3,TRBJ1-5,TRBD1,CASSHRGPSNQPQHF
TRBV4-1,TRBJ1-2,.,CASSQQTGNYGYTF
TRBV5-5,TRBJ2-5,TRBD2,CASSLAGRETQYF
TRBV5-1,TRBJ2-2,TRBD2,CASSFSSGGANTGELFF
TRBV5-4,TRBJ1-3,TRBD1,CASSSTGALSGNTIYF
TRBV7-2,TRBJ2-1,TRBD1,CASSTGQGFYNEQFF
TRBV5-4,TRBJ2-5,.,CASSFDRQETQYF
TRBV12-3/TRBV12-4,TRBJ1-5,TRBD1,CASSFQGDQPQHF
TRBV3-1/TRBV3-2,TRBJ2-5,.,CASSQGPAAGQETQYF